Given below is one TCR beta chain in context. The data belong to a study of blood T cell repertoires in COVID-19. Germline CDR1 and CDR2: SNHLY and FYNNEI. V was pared by 6 bases and J by 8 bases, with 9 bases of the junction left unmatched. This CDR3 spans 13 amino acids. The method was immunoSEQ multiplex PCR; TCRdb's version includes in-frame clones alone and lacks a portion of them. The data contain over 100,000 clones, roughly 84% of them singletons. Sequenced sample: peripheral blood. The chain joins TRBV2 to TRBJ1-2; TRBD1 matches at 7 bases. This clonotype originated in a man aged 35 to 55 with acute or convalescent COVID-19. The CDR3 reads CASSAWDSEGYTF. The CDR3 DNA follows: TGTGCCAGCAGCGCTTGGGACAGTGAGGGCTACACCTTC.